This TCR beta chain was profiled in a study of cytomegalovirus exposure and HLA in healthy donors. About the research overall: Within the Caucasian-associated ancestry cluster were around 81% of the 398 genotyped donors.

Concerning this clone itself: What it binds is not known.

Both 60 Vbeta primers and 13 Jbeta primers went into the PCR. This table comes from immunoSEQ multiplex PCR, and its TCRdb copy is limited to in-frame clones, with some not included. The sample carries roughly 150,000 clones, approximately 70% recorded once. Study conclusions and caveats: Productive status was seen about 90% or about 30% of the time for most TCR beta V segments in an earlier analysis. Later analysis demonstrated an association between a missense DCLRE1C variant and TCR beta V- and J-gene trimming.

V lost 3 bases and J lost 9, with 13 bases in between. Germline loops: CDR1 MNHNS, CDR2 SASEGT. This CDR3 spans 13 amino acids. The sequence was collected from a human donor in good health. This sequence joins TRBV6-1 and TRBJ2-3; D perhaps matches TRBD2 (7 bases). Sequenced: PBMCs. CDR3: CASSERRGGTQYF. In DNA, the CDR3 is TGTGCCAGCAGTGAGAGAAGGGGGGGCACGCAGTATTTT.